The 20 T cell receptor beta chains given below trace back to one sample, sequenced in a study of blood T cell repertoires in COVID-19 (TCRdb year 2020). Libraries were made using the immunoSEQ multiplex PCR assay. The table comes from immuneACCESS by way of TCRdb, which keeps in-frame sequences with V and J called. Part of the clones is missing from these tables; in studies checked, under half for an unresolved V gene and the rest for unknown reasons. Counted in this sample were some 150,000 clones; approximately 84% of them appeared once. The ten top clones hold about 7% of the sample. The sample was peripheral blood. The receptor source for this set is a human donor in a cohort sampled during active COVID-19.

The V call is TRBV3-1 (or the pseudogene TRBV3-2), the J call TRBJ1-1; 8 nucleotides line up with TRBD1. V lost 5 bases, J lost 2 bases, and 4 bases stayed unmatched. From germline, CDR1 is LGHDT and CDR2 YNNKEL (reference sequence). The CDR3 extends over 14 amino acids. CDR3 sequence (DNA): TGTGCCAGCAGCGCACAGGGGGTTAACACTGAAGCTTTCTTT. Its protein is CASSAQGVNTEAFF.

The rearrangement uses TRBV20-1 and TRBJ1-3, with 8 bases that match TRBD1. Germline loops: CDR1 DFQATT, CDR2 SNEGSKA (reference sequence). V was pared by 6 bases and J by 7 bases, with 2 bases of the junction left unmatched. The CDR3 is 11 residues long. Written as DNA, the CDR3 is TGCAGTGCCAGGACAGGGAACACCATATATTTT. Translated: CSARTGNTIYF.

V and J are TRBV4-1 and TRBJ2-7, with 10 bases lining up with TRBD1. Trimming at V came to 0 bases and at J to 6 bases, leaving 5 bases not matched to a gene. Germline V lookup: CDR1 MGHRA, CDR2 YSYEKL. The CDR3 has 15 amino acids. The CDR3 is CASSQEGTGVREQYF. Written as DNA, the CDR3 is TGCGCCAGCAGCCAAGAAGGGACAGGGGTGCGCGAGCAGTACTTC.

The chain employs TRBV6-2 or TRBV6-3 and TRBJ2-1, with D possibly called TRBD1 or TRBD2 (7 bases each). CDR3 size: 15 residues. V was pared by 6 bases and J by 1 base, with 13 bases between. Germline CDR1 reads MNHEY; CDR2 reads SVGEGT. The CDR3 bases are TGTGCCAGCAGCCAGGGGGGGGAGTCCTACAATGAGCAGTTCTTC. Its protein is CASSQGGESYNEQFF.

The rearrangement uses TRBV5-1 and TRBJ2-2; TRBD2 aligns across 7 bases. The germline CDR1 and CDR2 sequences are SGHRS and YFSETQ. This CDR3 has 15 amino acids. V gave up 4 bases and J gave up 6 bases; unmatched junction bases: 9. The CDR3 spells CASSIDHGRAGELFF. The CDR3 DNA is TGCGCCAGCAGCATTGACCATGGGAGGGCCGGGGAGCTGTTTTTT.

About this clone: The same CDR3 arises from other DNA sequences in this sample as well. CDR3 nucleotides: TGTGCCAGCAGCTTGGACAGGGTAAATGAGCAGTTCTTC. Translation gives CASSLDRVNEQFF. The J gene is TRBJ2-1, the V gene TRBV11-3; the match to TRBD1 covers 8 bases. V lost 3 bases and J lost 7; bases outside the gene matches: 2. CDR1 is SGHNT, CDR2 YENEEA, per germline. This CDR3 spans 13 amino acids.

The rearrangement links TRBV2 to TRBJ1-1; 7 nucleotides agree with TRBD1. CDR3 length: 15 residues. Germline CDR1 SNHLY, CDR2 FYNNEI. The J segment lost 5 bases and the V segment lost 6 bases, leaving 12 bases of the junction unmatched. CDR3 bases: TGTGCCAGCAGGGGACAGTGGTTGAGGGGGACTGAAGCTTTCTTT. It specifies CASRGQWLRGTEAFF. Together with reference TRBV2 and TRBJ1-1, the CDR3 gives the full variable domain: EPEVTQTPSHQVTQMGQEVILRCVPISNHLYFYWYRQILGQKVEFLVSFYNNEISEKSEIFDDQFSVERPDGSNFTLKIRSTKLEDSAMYFCASRGQWLRGTEAFFGQGTRLTVV.

The gene calls are TRBV21-1 and TRBJ1-2; the tabulated D call, TRBD1, remains unverified against the DNA. TRBV21-1 is shown as a pseudogene. CDR3 size: 17 residues. CDR3 in amino acids: CASSKDLAGDYDYGYTF. The CDR3 DNA sequence: TGTGCCAGCAGCAAAGATTTGGCAGGGGATTACGACTATGGCTACACCTTC.

The chain carries TRBV6-5 and TRBJ2-7; the match to TRBD2 covers 10 bases. Germline V lookup: CDR1 MNHEY, CDR2 SVGAGI. The V gene end was trimmed by 0 bases and the J gene end by 6 bases; junction bases not matched to a gene: 8. The CDR3 extends over 16 amino acids. CDR3 loop: CASSYSRQLAGPEQYF. The CDR3 region has the DNA TGTGCCAGCAGTTACTCGAGGCAACTAGCGGGGCCCGAGCAGTACTTC.

This sequence joins TRBV5-4 and TRBJ2-1; 9 bases are shared with TRBD2. This CDR3 region has 16 residues. Germline V gene lookup returns CDR1 SGHNT and CDR2 YYREEE (reference sequence). Trimming took 1 base from V and 0 from J; bases not matched to a gene: 2. CDR3 sequence reads: CASSLQAGGSYNEQFF. For the CDR3, the DNA is TGTGCCAGCAGCTTGCAAGCGGGGGGCTCCTACAATGAGCAGTTCTTC.

The rearrangement links TRBV5-4 to TRBJ1-2; 7 bases are a match to TRBD1. Germline lookup yields CDR1 SGHNT and CDR2 YYREEE (reference sequence). This CDR3 has 13 amino acids. V shed 2 bases and J 7 bases; nucleotides not matched to a gene: 5. CDR3 protein: CASSFKGASGYTF. The CDR3 DNA is TGTGCCAGCAGCTTTAAGGGGGCTAGTGGCTACACCTTC. The full variable domain, rest sourced from reference TRBV5-4 and TRBJ1-2, is ETGVTQSPTHLIKTRGQQVTLRCSSQSGHNTVSWYQQALGQGPQFIFQYYREEENGRGNFPPRFSGLQFPNYSSELNVNALELDDSALYLCASSFKGASGYTFGSGTRLTVV.

Points on this clone: A read error may be the cause here, since a much bigger clone is one base away. Within the sample, other DNA sequences also encode this same CDR3. This sequence joins TRBV3-1 (or the pseudogene TRBV3-2) and TRBJ1-1; unclear D gene. V was pared by 4 bases and J by 1 base, with 10 bases between. The CDR3 runs 14 residues. In germline, CDR1 is LGHDT, CDR2 YNNKEL (reference sequence). The CDR3 spells CASSPGLGNTEAFF. DNA for the CDR3: TGTGCCAGCAGCCCCGGACTTGGGAACACTGAAGCTTTCTTT.

The rearrangement joins TRBV5-1 to TRBJ1-3; D is unresolved. Germline V gene data show CDR1 as SGHRS and CDR2 as YFSETQ. The CDR3 sequence is 15 residues long. V dropped 3 bases and J dropped 3 bases, with 13 bases sitting between them. The CDR3 sequence: CASSSDRGFGNTIYF. The CDR3 DNA is TGCGCCAGCAGCTCGGATCGAGGGTTTGGAAACACCATATATTTT.

This clone came up once. CDR3 bases: TGTGCCAGCAGACAGGGACCAGGTCAGCCCCAGCATTTT. Residues: CASRQGPGQPQHF. This sequence joins TRBV6-5 and TRBJ1-5; maybe TRBD1 (6 bases). Per germline, CDR1 MNHEY and CDR2 SVGAGI. The V gene lost 6 bases and the J gene lost 6 bases, with 12 bases spanning the gap. This CDR3 is 13 amino acids long.

The CDR3 DNA reads as TGTGCCAGCAGCTACCCCACGGGACTAGCGGGGGCTCAAGAGACCCAGTACTTC. It encodes CASSYPTGLAGAQETQYF. The rearrangement uses TRBV7-2 and TRBJ2-5, with TRBD2 matching over 14 bases. Unmatched junction bases numbered 9, after V lost 4 bases and J lost 2 bases. This CDR3 spans 18 amino acids. CDR1 is SGHTA and CDR2 is FQGNSA in the germline V gene.

The CDR3 loop reads CSASSASGGNEQFF. CDR3 nucleotides: TGCAGTGCTAGTTCGGCTAGCGGGGGCAATGAGCAGTTCTTC. J is TRBJ2-1 and V is TRBV20-1; TRBD2 agrees at 10 bases. This CDR3 is built from 14 residues. Germline V gene lookup returns CDR1 DFQATT and CDR2 SNEGSKA (reference sequence). V lost 3 bases, J lost 6 bases, and 5 bases stayed unmatched.

This chain uses TRBV19 with TRBJ2-3; 13 bases are a match to TRBD2. This CDR3 is 17 amino acids long. Per germline, CDR1 LNHDA and CDR2 SQIVND (reference sequence). Losses at the gene ends were 0 bases for V and 4 bases for J; bases not matched to a gene: 4. In nucleotides, the CDR3 is TGTGCCAGTAGTATAGATTGGGGGACTAGCGGGGCAGATACGCAGTATTTT. Translated, it gives CASSIDWGTSGADTQYF. Full variable domain (rest looked up from reference TRBV19 and TRBJ2-3): DGGITQSPKYLFRKEGQNVTLSCEQNLNHDAMYWYRQDPGQGLRLIYYSQIVNDFQKGDIAEGYSVSREKKESFPLTVTSAQKNPTAFYLCASSIDWGTSGADTQYFGPGTRLTVL.

V and J are TRBV5-4 and TRBJ1-2; tentative D call: TRBD1 (5 bases). V lost 2 bases and J lost 4, with 12 bases in between. Germline CDR1 is SGHNT and CDR2 is YYREEE (reference sequence). CDR3 size: 14 residues. In DNA, the CDR3 is TGTGCCAGCAGCTTTAGGGGTTCGTTCTATGGCTACACCTTC. This translates into CASSFRGSFYGYTF.

This sequence joins TRBV5-4 and TRBJ1-1; D is perhaps TRBD1 (6 bases). The CDR3 runs 13 residues. Deletions cut 4 bases from V and 7 bases from J, with 14 bases between. Germline V gives CDR1 SGHNT, CDR2 YYREEE (reference sequence). The CDR3 loop reads CASSPDRNYEAFF. The CDR3 DNA follows: TGTGCCAGCAGCCCAGACAGGAATTATGAAGCTTTCTTT. The complete variable domain, with remaining parts taken from reference TRBV5-4 and TRBJ1-1, reads ETGVTQSPTHLIKTRGQQVTLRCSSQSGHNTVSWYQQALGQGPQFIFQYYREEENGRGNFPPRFSGLQFPNYSSELNVNALELDDSALYLCASSPDRNYEAFFGQGTRLTVV.

J is TRBJ1-5 and V is TRBV28; D unresolved. V gave up 4 bases and J gave up 0 bases, with 10 bases separating them. The CDR3 is 15 residues long. Germline CDR1 reads MDHEN; CDR2 reads SYDVKM. CDR3 amino acids: CASSYTFSSNQPQHF. In nucleotides, the CDR3 is TGTGCCAGCAGTTACACATTCTCTAGCAATCAGCCCCAGCATTTT.